A selection of T cell receptor beta chains follows, all from one sample in a study of blood T cell repertoires in COVID-19. Assay used: immunoSEQ multiplex PCR; TCRdb lists only in-frame clones, some missing. This table holds about 140,000 clones, about 90% found once. Input material: peripheral blood. The source of these receptors is a woman aged 50 to 60 with acute or convalescent COVID-19. Both conserved end residues are trimmed from each CDR3.

v_call: TRBV3-1/TRBV3-2
cdr3_length: 13
j_call: TRBJ1-6
cdr3_aa: ASSQEGTANSPLH

v_call: TRBV20-1
cdr3_length: 12
j_call: TRBJ2-7
cdr3_aa: SASQGLPNYEQY

v_call: TRBV5-6
cdr3_length: 14
j_call: TRBJ2-7
cdr3_aa: ASSSPLGVYTYEQY

v_call: TRBV5-5
cdr3_length: 12
j_call: TRBJ1-1
cdr3_aa: ASSSDRANTEAF

v_call: TRBV5-1
cdr3_length: 17
j_call: TRBJ1-1
cdr3_aa: ASSLAGRLGGLGNTEAF

v_call: TRBV5-5
cdr3_length: 12
j_call: TRBJ1-5
cdr3_aa: ASSLTRGAQPQH

v_call: TRBV14
cdr3_length: 14
j_call: TRBJ2-1
cdr3_aa: ASSQDRLAEGHEQF

v_call: TRBV19
cdr3_length: 11
j_call: TRBJ1-2
cdr3_aa: ASSIGEQNGYT

v_call: TRBV12-3/TRBV12-4
cdr3_length: 11
j_call: TRBJ2-1
cdr3_aa: ASSRQGRNEQF

v_call: TRBV6-5
cdr3_length: 11
j_call: TRBJ2-7
cdr3_aa: ASSYTRFNEQY

v_call: TRBV4-1
cdr3_length: 14
j_call: TRBJ1-5
cdr3_aa: ASSQERGKSNQPQH

v_call: TRBV30
cdr3_length: 18
j_call: TRBJ2-1
cdr3_aa: AWSPLPGQGASYTYNEQF

v_call: TRBV28
cdr3_length: 13
j_call: TRBJ2-5
cdr3_aa: ASSLRGVGQETQY

v_call: TRBV6-5
cdr3_length: 13
j_call: TRBJ1-2
cdr3_aa: ASRSWRVGMWGYT

v_call: TRBV6-5
cdr3_length: 14
j_call: TRBJ1-1
cdr3_aa: ASSYLSAPENTEAF

v_call: TRBV5-4
cdr3_length: 12
j_call: TRBJ2-1
cdr3_aa: ASSLRGLANEQF

v_call: TRBV19
cdr3_length: 11
j_call: TRBJ2-7
cdr3_aa: ASSGAGSYEQY

v_call: TRBV11-3
cdr3_length: 13
j_call: TRBJ2-1
cdr3_aa: ASSQDRGLYNEQF

v_call: TRBV9
cdr3_length: 14
j_call: TRBJ2-1
cdr3_aa: ASSYPRDSLGNEQF

v_call: TRBV5-1
cdr3_length: 13
j_call: TRBJ1-1
cdr3_aa: ASSLSGQGLTEAF

v_call: TRBV5-4
cdr3_length: 14
j_call: TRBJ2-3
cdr3_aa: ASSLVGRVRTDTQY

v_call: TRBV7-9
cdr3_length: 13
j_call: TRBJ2-1
cdr3_aa: ASSFASGGAHEQF

v_call: TRBV6-5
cdr3_length: 13
j_call: TRBJ1-5
cdr3_aa: ASSYSIGGNQPQH

v_call: TRBV6-1
cdr3_length: 12
j_call: TRBJ2-7
cdr3_aa: ASSDDRSSYEQY

v_call: TRBV5-1
cdr3_length: 12
j_call: TRBJ1-5
cdr3_aa: ASSLGQSNQPQH

v_call: TRBV27
cdr3_length: 14
j_call: TRBJ2-5
cdr3_aa: ASSHSQGASSETQY

v_call: TRBV15
cdr3_length: 12
j_call: TRBJ2-2
cdr3_aa: ATTGRGLTGELF

v_call: TRBV19
cdr3_length: 11
j_call: TRBJ2-1
cdr3_aa: ASSNAGFNEQF

v_call: TRBV6-5
cdr3_length: 13
j_call: TRBJ1-2
cdr3_aa: ASRFRQGVDYGYT

v_call: TRBV10-3
cdr3_length: 12
j_call: TRBJ1-3
cdr3_aa: AISDGNSGNTIY

v_call: TRBV5-8
cdr3_length: 16
j_call: TRBJ2-1
cdr3_aa: ASSLFGGPGTSGNEQF

v_call: TRBV5-1
cdr3_length: 13
j_call: TRBJ2-7
cdr3_aa: ASSLASGGSYEQY

v_call: TRBV18
cdr3_length: 12
j_call: TRBJ1-1
cdr3_aa: ASSQTGENTEAF

v_call: TRBV7-9
cdr3_length: 16
j_call: TRBJ1-3
cdr3_aa: ASSFRGQALNSGNTIY

v_call: TRBV12-5
cdr3_length: 9
j_call: TRBJ2-4
cdr3_aa: ASGETDIQY

v_call: TRBV4-1
cdr3_length: 14
j_call: TRBJ1-2
cdr3_aa: ASSQVSQIKNYGYT

v_call: TRBV7-2
cdr3_length: 12
j_call: TRBJ1-5
cdr3_aa: ASRTGASNQPQH

v_call: TRBV30
cdr3_length: 11
j_call: TRBJ1-1
cdr3_aa: AWTGVLNTEAF

v_call: TRBV7-6
cdr3_length: 12
j_call: TRBJ1-2
cdr3_aa: ASSSFHRFECYT

v_call: TRBV7-9
cdr3_length: 12
j_call: TRBJ2-7
cdr3_aa: ASSPGGLVFEQY

v_call: TRBV3-1/TRBV3-2
cdr3_length: 11
j_call: TRBJ1-5
cdr3_aa: ASSQDGLQPQH

v_call: TRBV10-3
cdr3_length: 11
j_call: TRBJ1-4
cdr3_aa: AISDREGEKLF

v_call: TRBV2
cdr3_length: 12
j_call: TRBJ1-2
cdr3_aa: ASREGRGHYGYT

v_call: TRBV10-3
cdr3_length: 13
j_call: TRBJ1-4
cdr3_aa: AISESNPGGEKLF

v_call: TRBV7-2
cdr3_length: 13
j_call: TRBJ1-3
cdr3_aa: ASSPDRSSGNTIY

v_call: TRBV6-5
cdr3_length: 12
j_call: TRBJ1-1
cdr3_aa: ASSYGQLNTEAF

v_call: TRBV6-5
cdr3_length: 11
j_call: TRBJ2-7
cdr3_aa: ASSSSPPYEQY

v_call: TRBV10-3
cdr3_length: 17
j_call: TRBJ2-1
cdr3_aa: AISEGLAGRLSSYNEQF

v_call: TRBV5-1
cdr3_length: 14
j_call: TRBJ1-5
cdr3_aa: ASSSGQGGRNQPQH

v_call: TRBV2
cdr3_length: 11
j_call: TRBJ1-1
cdr3_aa: ASSAGLNTEAF

v_call: TRBV4-2
cdr3_length: 15
j_call: TRBJ2-7
cdr3_aa: ASSQDSQPGQVYEQY

v_call: TRBV4-2
cdr3_length: 17
j_call: TRBJ2-2
cdr3_aa: ASSQDLASGVPRTGELF

v_call: TRBV4-2
cdr3_length: 13
j_call: TRBJ1-1
cdr3_aa: ASSQGITGMTEAF

v_call: TRBV2
cdr3_length: 9
j_call: TRBJ2-5
cdr3_aa: ANGQGETQY

v_call: TRBV30
cdr3_length: 12
j_call: TRBJ1-3
cdr3_aa: AWARDSSGNTIY

v_call: TRBV10-3
cdr3_length: 13
j_call: TRBJ1-4
cdr3_aa: AISGGDRDGEKLF

v_call: TRBV5-1
cdr3_length: 14
j_call: TRBJ2-2
cdr3_aa: ASSRTLLAGTGELF

v_call: TRBV7-8
cdr3_length: 14
j_call: TRBJ2-1
cdr3_aa: ASSLARMALGNEQF

v_call: TRBV30
cdr3_length: 11
j_call: TRBJ1-2
cdr3_aa: AWSNTGSAGYT

v_call: TRBV4-1
cdr3_length: 13
j_call: TRBJ2-1
cdr3_aa: ASSQVKDFYNEQF